The 12 T cell receptor beta chains below come from one sample, sequenced in a study of read filtering for tumor transcriptome and immune sequencing. The library was built from about 0.4 ug RNA with molecular barcoded adaptors for alpha/delta and beta/gamma chains. One entry per CDR3 protein, called by TCRdb with MiXCR from the reads. The sample shows tens of thousands of distinct CDR3 sequences, more than 10% of them seen only once. The sequenced sample was a population of CD138-negative cells sorted from bone marrow. All receptors derive from a donor at least 40 years old with multiple myeloma.

The sample holds many counts of this clonotype. The chain recombines TRBV12-3 or TRBV12-4 with TRBJ2-5; a weak D match, TRBD1 (5 bases). V lost 1 base and J lost 3, with 12 bases in between. The CDR3 length is 15 residues. CDR3 amino acids: CASSLGRALEETQYF. The DNA of the CDR3 is TGTGCCAGCAGTTTAGGCAGGGCCTTGGAAGAGACCCAGTACTTC.

In this sample, this clonotype turned up many times. The chain is built from TRBV5-6 and TRBJ1-1, with TRBD1 matching 11 bases. The V gene's germline CDR1 is SGHDT and CDR2 YYEEEE. This CDR3 comprises 15 residues. Germline trimming cut 4 bases from V and 4 bases from J; bases unmatched to any gene: 6. The CDR3 loop is CASSQGTGGGTEAFF. The CDR3 nucleotides read TGTGCCAGCAGCCAGGGGACAGGGGGAGGCACTGAAGCTTTCTTT.

This clonotype was counted at least ten times. The chain is built from TRBV24-1 and TRBJ2-5; D call uncertain. The CDR3 is 14 amino acids. CDR1 KGHDR and CDR2 SFDVKD come from the germline V gene. Trimming stripped 4 bases from V and 4 bases from J, with 12 bases between. The CDR3 DNA follows: TGTGCCACCAGTGACTCCTTAAACCGAGAGACCCAGTACTTC. Its protein is CATSDSLNRETQYF.

This clonotype was picked up many times. At one boundary the junction diverges from the germline segment, which might be a read error. The J gene is TRBJ2-7, the V gene TRBV7-9, with 11 bases identical to TRBD2. The germline CDR1 and CDR2 sequences are SEHNR and FQNEAQ (reference sequence). This CDR3 contains 14 residues. Here the CDR3 reads CASSLALGLAAGEF. The CDR3 DNA reads as TGTGCCAGCAGCTTAGCGCTGGGACTAGCGGCAGGGGAATTC.

By frequency in the sample, this clonotype is medium-sized. CDR3 coding DNA: TGCAGTGCTCTGGGTACTAGCGGGAGAAATGAGCAGTTCTTC. Its translation is CSALGTSGRNEQFF. The chain is built from TRBV20-1 and TRBJ2-1, with 11 positions matching TRBD2. The CDR3 sequence is 14 residues long. J was trimmed by 7 bases and V by 5 bases; bases with no gene match: 7. CDR1 DFQATT and CDR2 SNEGSKA come from the germline V gene (reference sequence).

This clonotype was seen repeatedly, ten times or more. V and J are TRBV28 and TRBJ2-3; D perhaps matches TRBD2 (6 bases). Trimming took 3 bases from V and 3 from J, leaving 10 bases between them. CDR3 length equals 14 residues. The germline CDR1 and CDR2 sequences are MDHEN and SYDVKM. The CDR3 DNA reads TGTGCCAGCAGTTTCCTCAGCGGGACAGATACGCAGTATTTT. The encoded protein is CASSFLSGTDTQYF.

With regard to this clonotype: A read error may explain this, as a much larger clone is one base away. This chain uses TRBV7-2 with TRBJ2-7; D gene uncertain. CDR3 length: 12 residues. CDR1 and CDR2 from the germline V gene are SGHTA and FQGNSA. Trimming pared 5 bases from V and 0 bases from J, leaving 5 bases between. CDR3 residues: CASSQLSYEQYF. The CDR3 bases are TGTGCCAGCAGCCAGCTCTCCTACGAGCAGTACTTC. Full variable domain (remainder filled in from reference TRBV7-2 and TRBJ2-7): GAGVSQSPSNKVTEKGKDVELRCDPISGHTALYWYRQSLGQGLEFLIYFQGNSAPDKSGLPSDRFSAERTGGSVSTLTIQRTQQEDSAVYLCASSQLSYEQYFGPGTRLTVT.

The gene calls are TRBV27 and TRBJ2-7; D is possibly TRBD2 (5 bases). The CDR3 spans 16 residues. Between the trimmed V and J ends, which lost 2 bases and 3 bases, there was a span of 17 bases. Germline V gene data show CDR1 as MNHEY and CDR2 as SMNVEV (reference sequence). This CDR3 reads CASSLRWQMGSYEQYF. DNA of the CDR3: TGTGCCAGCAGTTTAAGGTGGCAGATGGGGAGCTACGAGCAGTACTTC.

In this sample, this clonotype turned up many times. The gene calls are TRBV5-1 and TRBJ2-3; D unresolved. The germline gives CDR1 SGHRS, CDR2 YFSETQ. This CDR3 has 15 amino acids. Deletions cut 0 bases from V and 1 base from J, with 9 bases between. The CDR3 sequence: CASSLDPSGTDTQYF. The CDR3 DNA reads TGCGCCAGCAGCTTGGATCCCTCCGGCACAGATACGCAGTATTTT.

At least ten counts were recorded for this clonotype. The rearrangement uses TRBV7-9 and TRBJ1-1; unclear D gene. The CDR3 consists of 12 residues. Germline CDR1 reads SEHNR; CDR2 reads FQNEAQ (reference sequence). V lost 0 bases, J lost 4 bases, and 3 bases lay in between. This CDR3 is CASSLAGTEAFF. CDR3 coding DNA: TGTGCCAGCAGCTTAGCCGGCACTGAAGCTTTCTTT.

This clonotype was counted at least ten times. CDR3 amino acids: CASSSRIQETQYF. The CDR3 DNA reads TGTGCCAGCAGCTCCCGTATTCAAGAGACCCAGTACTTC. The V and J genes are TRBV28 and TRBJ2-5, with D uncertain. Between the trimmed V and J ends, which lost 6 bases and 2 bases, there was a span of 10 bases. The CDR3 length is 13 residues. Germline CDR1 MDHEN, CDR2 SYDVKM.

This clonotype appeared many times. J is TRBJ2-7 and V is TRBV20-1, with TRBD2 matching 7 bases. The CDR3 loop spans 16 amino acids. The trim removed 3 bases at V and 1 base at J, leaving 12 bases unmatched. The germline CDR1 and CDR2 sequences are DFQATT and SNEGSKA (reference sequence). CDR3 sequence: CSASSRGPSGSYEQYF. The CDR3 nucleotides read TGCAGTGCTAGCTCCCGGGGCCCTAGCGGATCCTACGAGCAGTACTTC.